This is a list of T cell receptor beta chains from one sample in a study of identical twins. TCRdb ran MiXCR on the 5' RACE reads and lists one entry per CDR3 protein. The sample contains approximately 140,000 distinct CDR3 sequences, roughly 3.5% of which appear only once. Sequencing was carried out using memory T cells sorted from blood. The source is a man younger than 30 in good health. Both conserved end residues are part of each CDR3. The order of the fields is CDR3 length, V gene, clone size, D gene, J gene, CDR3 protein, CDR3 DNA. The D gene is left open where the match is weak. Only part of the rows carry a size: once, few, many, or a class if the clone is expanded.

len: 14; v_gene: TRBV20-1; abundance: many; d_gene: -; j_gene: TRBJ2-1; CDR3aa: CSARRAGVDNEQFF; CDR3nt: TGCAGTGCTAGAAGGGCAGGGGTTGACAATGAGCAGTTCTTC
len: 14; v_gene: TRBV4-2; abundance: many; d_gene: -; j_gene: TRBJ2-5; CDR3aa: CASSQERWGETQYF; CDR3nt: TGTGCCAGCAGCCAAGAGAGGTGGGGAGAGACCCAGTACTTC
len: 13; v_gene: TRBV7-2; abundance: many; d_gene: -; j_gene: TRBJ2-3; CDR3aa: CASSPEDQNTQYF; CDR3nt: TGTGCCAGCAGCCCCGAGGATCAGAATACGCAGTATTTT
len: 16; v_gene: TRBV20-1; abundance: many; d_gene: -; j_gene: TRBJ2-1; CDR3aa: CSARERPPGDFNEQFF; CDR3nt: TGCAGTGCTAGAGAACGACCTCCCGGGGACTTCAATGAGCAGTTCTTC
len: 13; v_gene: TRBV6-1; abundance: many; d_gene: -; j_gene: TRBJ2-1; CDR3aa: CASIWKGWNEQFF; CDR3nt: TGTGCCAGCATCTGGAAGGGGTGGAATGAGCAGTTCTTC
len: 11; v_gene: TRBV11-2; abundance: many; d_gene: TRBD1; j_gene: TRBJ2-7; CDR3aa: CASGTGYEQYF; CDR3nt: TGTGCCAGTGGGACAGGGTACGAGCAGTACTTC
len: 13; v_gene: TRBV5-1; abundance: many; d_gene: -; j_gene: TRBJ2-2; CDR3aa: CASTKVRTGELFF; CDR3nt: TGCGCCAGCACCAAAGTCAGGACCGGGGAGCTGTTTTTT
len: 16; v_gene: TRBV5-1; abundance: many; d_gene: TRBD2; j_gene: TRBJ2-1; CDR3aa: CASSLGGRAHMGEQFF; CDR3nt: TGCGCCAGCAGCTTGGGCGGGAGGGCCCACATGGGTGAGCAGTTCTTC
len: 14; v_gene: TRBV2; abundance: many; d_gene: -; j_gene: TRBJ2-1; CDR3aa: CASSEGGLYNEQFF; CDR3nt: TGTGCCAGCAGTGAGGGGGGTTTATACAATGAGCAGTTCTTC
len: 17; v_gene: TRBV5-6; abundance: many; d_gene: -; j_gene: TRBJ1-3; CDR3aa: CASTLTGTAGSGNTIYF; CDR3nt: TGTGCCAGCACCCTGACCGGGACGGCGGGCTCTGGAAACACCATATATTTT
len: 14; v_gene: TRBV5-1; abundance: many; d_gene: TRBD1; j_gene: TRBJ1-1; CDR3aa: CASSVETGVTEAFF; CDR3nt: TGCGCCAGCAGTGTGGAGACAGGGGTTACTGAAGCTTTCTTT
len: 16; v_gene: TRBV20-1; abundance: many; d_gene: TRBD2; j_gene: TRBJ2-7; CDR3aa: CSARDSVKRDLYEQYF; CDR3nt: TGCAGTGCTAGAGATTCCGTAAAGCGGGATTTGTACGAGCAGTACTTC
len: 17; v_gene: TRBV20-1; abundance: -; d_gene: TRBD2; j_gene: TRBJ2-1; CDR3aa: CSARDSGGGSLYNEQFF; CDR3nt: TGCAGTGCTAGAGATTCGGGGGGAGGGTCCCTCTACAATGAGCAGTTCTTC
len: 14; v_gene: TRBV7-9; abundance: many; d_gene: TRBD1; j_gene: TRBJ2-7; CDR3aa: CASRDTDRADEQYF; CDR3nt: TGTGCCAGCAGAGATACGGACAGGGCAGACGAGCAGTACTTC
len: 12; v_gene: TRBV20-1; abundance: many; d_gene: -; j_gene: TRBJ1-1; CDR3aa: CSARRGNTEAFF; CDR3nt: TGCAGTGCTAGACGGGGTAACACTGAAGCTTTCTTT